This TCR beta chain stems from a study of shared T cell receptors in the human thymus. Trimming removed 1 base from V and 0 bases from J, with 16 bases in between. CDR3 size: 18 residues. The germline V gene encodes CDR1 MNHEY and CDR2 SMNVEV (reference sequence). Produced via immunoSEQ multiplex PCR; TCRdb's table is partial and in-frame only. There are hundreds of thousands of clones in the sample; approximately 88% occur only once, and 0.0095% to 0.011% lies in the top ten. This sample also appeared in a second study, on human thymus T cells. Per that paper: During corrective heart surgery, resections were taken, and the thymus tissue came from them. An apparent bias in V and J gene usage was seen in thymic and blood repertoires.

The sequence derives from a boy in the first two years of life with a congenital heart defect. The sequenced sample was thymocytes. The V gene is TRBV27, the J gene TRBJ1-5; D is ambiguous. The CDR3 loop is CASSLLAGSRYSNQPQHF. DNA for the CDR3: TGTGCCAGCAGTTTATTGGCCGGGTCCAGATATAGCAATCAGCCCCAGCATTTT.